Listed below are T cell receptor beta chains from one sample, sequenced in a study of PD-1 blockade in classical Hodgkin lymphoma. Clones were read by immunoSEQ multiplex PCR, and TCRdb kept only the in-frame ones, dropping some. The sample yields more than 40,000 clones, about nine tenths seen once. Sequenced here: peripheral blood mononuclear cells (PBMCs), sampled at baseline. The origin of the receptors is a human donor with classical Hodgkin lymphoma. Each CDR3 is given with its conserved first and last residue. The order of the fields is J gene, D gene, clone size, V gene, CDR3 DNA, CDR3 protein. The D gene is left open where the match is weak. The size of a clone is reported for some rows only, either as once, few or many, or as a class for expanded clones.

TRBJ1-3 NA NA TRBV5-1 TGCGCCAGCAGCTTGCTGGGGGCAGTTGGAAACACCATATATTTT CASSLLGAVGNTIYF
TRBJ1-4 TRBD1 NA TRBV7-6 TGTGCCAGCAGCTTAGGTGGGACAGGGGACGAAAAACTGTTTTTT CASSLGGTGDEKLFF
TRBJ2-5 NA NA TRBV27 TGTGCCAGCAGTTTGAGGCAGGGGTGGGAGACCCAGTACTTC CASSLRQGWETQYF
TRBJ2-5 TRBD2 NA TRBV27 TGTGCCAGCAGTCCCCTTGCTAGCGGGGGGCGCCAAGAGACCCAGTACTTC CASSPLASGGRQETQYF
TRBJ2-2 NA NA TRBV7-3 TGTGCCAGCAGCTTAACTCGAGGCAGGGGTGCCCCTAACACCGGGGAGCTGTTTTTT CASSLTRGRGAPNTGELFF
TRBJ1-2 TRBD1 few TRBV28 TGTGCCATTCGACAGGGAGATGGCTACACCTTC CAIRQGDGYTF
TRBJ1-5 NA NA TRBV9 TGTGCCAGCAGCGCCACAGCTCTCAATCAGCCCCAGCATTTT CASSATALNQPQHF
TRBJ2-3 NA NA TRBV27 TGTGCCAGCAGTTCATTGACAGTGACTAGCACAGATACGCAGTATTTT CASSSLTVTSTDTQYF
TRBJ1-2 NA NA TRBV4-1 TGCGCCAGCAGCCAAGAACAGGGTCCCTATGGCTACACCTTC CASSQEQGPYGYTF
TRBJ2-1 TRBD2 NA TRBV5-4 TGTGCCAGCAGCCCGGAAGGCTTTAGCGGGGGGAACAATGAGCAGTTCTTC CASSPEGFSGGNNEQFF
TRBJ2-4 NA NA TRBV5-1 TGCGCCAGCCGGGGGGCGGCCAAAAACATTCAGTACTTC CASRGAAKNIQYF
TRBJ2-1 TRBD1 NA TRBV7-9 TGTGCCAGCAGCTTAGGGACAGGGACCTACAATGAGCAGTTCTTC CASSLGTGTYNEQFF
TRBJ1-2 NA NA TRBV7-2 TGTGCCAGCAGCTTATTCTCAGAGTATGGCTACACCTTC CASSLFSEYGYTF
TRBJ1-1 NA NA TRBV7-6 TGTGCCAGCAGCCCACAGACTGGGGGGGTGAACACTGAAGCTTTCTTT CASSPQTGGVNTEAFF
TRBJ2-5 NA NA TRBV19 TGTGCCAGTAGTATACGAGGGAGGGAGACCCAGTACTTC CASSIRGRETQYF
TRBJ2-7 TRBD2 NA TRBV4-1 TGCGCCAGCAGCCAAGTGTGGACTAGCGCCCCGGGGGAGCAGTACTTC CASSQVWTSAPGEQYF
TRBJ2-1 NA NA TRBV7-3 TGTGCCAGCAGTTGGGTTGGGGGAGCCAATGAGCAGTTCTTC CASSWVGGANEQFF
TRBJ2-3 NA NA TRBV6-5 TGTGCCAGCAGTCCAGGGGGGTCCTGGACAGATACGCAGTATTTT CASSPGGSWTDTQYF
TRBJ2-7 TRBD1 NA TRBV7-3 TGTGCCAGCAGCTTAACCTCCTACAGGGGGCTCGGCTACGAGCAGTACTTC CASSLTSYRGLGYEQYF
TRBJ2-2 TRBD1 NA TRBV5-1 TGCGCCAGCAGCTTGAAGGACAGGCCCAGCACCGGGGAGCTGTTTTTT CASSLKDRPSTGELFF
TRBJ1-2 NA NA TRBV7-2 TGTGCCAGCAGCCCCAGAGGGGTCGCTAACTATGGCTACACCTTC CASSPRGVANYGYTF
TRBJ2-1 NA NA TRBV7-7 TGTGCTAGCAGCTTACAATGGCTAGCTCCCCACAATGAGCAGTTCTTC CASSLQWLAPHNEQFF
TRBJ1-2 TRBD1 NA TRBV4-2 TGTGCCAGCAGCCAAGAAACCGTGACAGGGGGCAACTATGGCTACACCTTC CASSQETVTGGNYGYTF
TRBJ2-1 NA NA TRBV7-9 TGTGCCAGCAGGGGCGTAAGTGAGCAGTTCTTC CASRGVSEQFF
TRBJ1-3 NA NA TRBV9 TGTGCCAGCAGCGTAGGGTTTCAGGGGTCTGGAAACACCATATATTTT CASSVGFQGSGNTIYF
TRBJ2-1 NA few TRBV19 TGTGCCAGCACCAAGGGACACTTCTCCTACAATGAGCAGTTCTTC CASTKGHFSYNEQFF
TRBJ2-2 NA NA TRBV6-6 TGTGCCAGCAGTTACTCGCTAGAATCCGGGGAGCTGTTTTTT CASSYSLESGELFF
TRBJ1-5 NA few TRBV28 TGTGCCAGCAGTCCTGTCCAAGGAAGCAATCAGCCCCAGCATTTT CASSPVQGSNQPQHF
TRBJ1-1 TRBD1 NA TRBV27 TGTGCCAGCAGTGGACAGGGTAGGACTGAAGCTTTCTTT CASSGQGRTEAFF
TRBJ2-1 TRBD1 NA TRBV7-9 TGTGCCAGCAGCCCGACAGGGGGTGGTTACAATGAGCAGTTCTTC CASSPTGGGYNEQFF
TRBJ2-1 TRBD2 NA TRBV29-1 TGCAGCGTTGAAGGGACCACTAGCGGCTCCTACAATGAGCAGTTCTTC CSVEGTTSGSYNEQFF
TRBJ2-1 TRBD2 NA TRBV27 TGTGCCAGCAGTTCCCTAGAACTAGCGGGAGTTCGGGTTTACAATGAGCAGTTCTTC CASSSLELAGVRVYNEQFF
TRBJ1-5 NA NA TRBV7-8 TGTGCCAGCAGCCCACAGAATCAGCCCCAGCATTTT CASSPQNQPQHF
TRBJ2-3 NA NA TRBV7-9 TGTGCCAGCAGCTTACTTTTGCCCACAGATACGCAGTATTTT CASSLLLPTDTQYF
TRBJ2-1 TRBD2 NA TRBV10-3 TGTGCCATCAGTGAGTCGCTTGTAGCGGGAGGGGTCGATGAGCAGTTCTTC CAISESLVAGGVDEQFF
TRBJ2-3 NA NA TRBV11-3 TGTGCCAGCAGCTTAGATTGGGGCACAGATACGCAGTATTTT CASSLDWGTDTQYF
TRBJ2-7 NA NA TRBV19 TGTGCCAGTAGTATAAAGGATTTCGGCCACTACGAGCAGTACTTC CASSIKDFGHYEQYF
TRBJ2-5 NA NA TRBV7-9 TGTGCCAGCAGCCCGACGGGGGGCTGGGAGACCCAGTACTTC CASSPTGGWETQYF
TRBJ2-7 TRBD1 few TRBV27 TGTGCCAGCAGCCCAGGGGGAGAGGCCTACGAGCAGTACTTC CASSPGGEAYEQYF